These T cell receptor beta chains were read from a single sample in a study of CD8+CD57+ T cells in acquired aplastic anemia. TCRdb redid the calling of the reads with MiXCR, one entry per CDR3 protein. The table shows about 180,000 distinct CDR3 sequences, with 46% occurring only once. Sequencing was done on a sample of sorted CD4+, CD8+, or CD8+CD57+ T cells (not recorded which) from PBMCs. The receptors derive from a human donor in good health. Each CDR3 is given with its conserved first and last residue. Each record gives: V gene, D gene, clone size, CDR3 protein. D genes are given only for firm matches. For some rows the clone size is stated as once, few or many, or as a class when expanded; others skip it.

>TRBV7-9|.|many
CASSREGYTEAFF
>TRBV19|TRBD2|many
CASSDPGTSGYNEQFF
>TRBV20-1|TRBD1|.
CSAPYGTGVRNTEAFF
>TRBV19|TRBD2|many
CASSPGGGYLSSGANVLTF
>TRBV19|.|.
CASIQGSSGNTIYF
>TRBV5-1|.|many
CASAITGSGNTIYF
>TRBV9|.|once
CASSGPQGFPQHF
>TRBV6-2/TRBV6-3|TRBD2|.
CASSYLPSGSYNEQFF
>TRBV19|TRBD1|few
CASSERGHYEQYF
>TRBV5-1|.|few
CASSAAETGLDGYTF
>TRBV19|.|.
CASSITSPGGDGYTF
>TRBV24-1|.|.
CATSDLVGGYTF
>TRBV10-3|TRBD1|few
CAISGTDNEKLFF
>TRBV6-1|.|few
CASRKGTEAFF
>TRBV4-1|.|.
CASSPLGFGNTIYF
>TRBV15|.|few
CATSLRQNSYEQYF
>TRBV6-1|TRBD2|.
CASSPRTSPRDEQFF
>TRBV24-1|TRBD1|medium-sized
CATSPTGKADTQYF
>TRBV3-1|.|.
CASSQLSRATNTGELFF
>TRBV7-8|.|few
CASSFLGNEQFF
>TRBV27|.|.
CASSPLADTDDNEQFF
>TRBV7-9|TRBD2|many
CASSFDASGNRNEQFF
>TRBV20-1|.|many
CSGCPPTSFSTDTQYF
>TRBV5-1|.|.
CASTLDGSSYEQYF
>TRBV30|.|.
CAWSVDSNQPQHF
>TRBV19|TRBD1|few
CASSRQGIDYGYTF
>TRBV15|TRBD1|many
CATSRNRGQETQYF
>TRBV10-3|TRBD1|.
CAITKDREVYEQYF
>TRBV7-2|.|many
CASSSRDTFQQFF
>TRBV20-1|TRBD2|few
CSAVLGGGSDETQYF
>TRBV2|.|.
CASSEITEQYF